The rows below give T cell receptor beta chains drawn from one sample of a study of blood T cell repertoires in COVID-19. Sequencing was performed with immunoSEQ multiplex PCR; in TCRdb, only in-frame clones are kept and a portion is missing. The table shows about 200,000 clones, with around 87% occurring only once. The sequencing input was PBMCs or T cells enriched from blood (not recorded which). The receptors were sampled from a woman aged 25 to 39 who had recovered from COVID-19. Each CDR3 is given with its conserved first and last residue. Clone size is not always given. Where it is, it says once, few, many or a class for expanded clones.

>.|TRBV24-1
CATSDQGTELAGYTF
>once|TRBV15
CATSREGQGFGYGYTF
>.|TRBV6-5
CASTYDRGRTGELFF
>.|TRBV7-9
CASSLSGGAGDTQYF
>.|TRBV7-8
CASSLSAGQGAYGYTF
>.|TRBV19
CASSIAGADTEAFF
>.|TRBV5-4
CASSLGLAGGPYNEQFF
>.|TRBV12-3/TRBV12-4
CASSLVSTGELFF
>few|TRBV27
CASSQAGVYGYTF
>.|TRBV3-1/TRBV3-2
CASSQGREANYGYTF
>.|TRBV19
CASSIDEGAALDTF
>.|TRBV6-1
CASSDLAVTDTQYF
>once|TRBV5-6
CASSLRTDTQYF
>few|TRBV2
CASSRDSQETQYF
>.|TRBV5-4
CASSLDKSSYNSPLHF
>once|TRBV7-2
CASSDGQGRQPQHF
>.|TRBV7-9
CASGRTNTEAFF
>.|TRBV11-3
CASSPGGPSPEQYF
>.|TRBV4-2
CASSRTGGNQPQHF
>.|TRBV2
CASSEALLNTEAFF
>.|TRBV19
CASSIAGRGNQYF
>.|TRBV7-2
CASSPRQTGGSSYEQYF